The 8 T cell receptor beta chains listed next were all sequenced from one sample in a study of neoadjuvant nivolumab and ipilimumab in lung cancer (dated by TCRdb to the early 2020s). The intended sense of this specimen's time point label: pretherapy, before neoadjuvant immune checkpoint inhibitors. Library preparation employed the immunoSEQ multiplex PCR assay. TCRdb provides this immuneACCESS table in a form limited to in-frame rearrangements. Some clones are lacking; in checked studies, under half of them reflect an unresolved V gene, and why the rest are absent is not known. The sample yields 40,000 to 60,000 clones; about 89% were counted once. The ten largest account for about 4% of the sample. The sequenced sample was blood, obtained before neoadjuvant nivolumab, alone or with ipilimumab. The receptors originated from an adult with non-small cell lung cancer. Some clones in this sample may be carry-over from other donors' samples.

As to this clone: At one end, the junction sequence differs from germline, possibly due to a read error. The chain joins TRBV2 to TRBJ1-1, with D perhaps TRBD1 (6 bases). Germline V lookup: CDR1 SNHLY, CDR2 FYNNEI. The CDR3 runs to 15 residues. The CDR3 DNA reads as TGTGCCAGCAGGGAAGGACAGCCCGGGGGATCTGAAGCTTTCTTT. Amino acid sequence: CASREGQPGGSEAFF.

This clone came up once. CDR3 sequence reads: CASTGGQNTEAFF. The CDR3 DNA reads as TGCGCCAGCACCGGGGGACAGAACACTGAAGCTTTCTTT. The genes are TRBV5-1 and TRBJ1-1; a weak D match, TRBD1 (6 bases). Trimming took 6 bases from V and 1 from J, leaving 10 bases between them. Germline CDR1 is SGHRS and CDR2 is YFSETQ. This CDR3 contains 13 residues.

CDR3 bases: TGCGCCAGCAGCTTAACTCAGGGTACGGACGAGCAGTACTTC. This translates into CASSLTQGTDEQYF. The J gene is TRBJ2-7, the V gene TRBV5-1; a weak D match, TRBD1 (5 bases). Germline V CDR1 and CDR2: SGHRS, YFSETQ. The V end lost 2 bases, the J end lost 5 bases, and 14 bases lay between the germline ends. This CDR3 region has 14 residues.

CDR3 sequence (DNA): TGCGCCAGCAGCCAAGATACAGGGCCAGGATATGGCTACACCTTC. This gives the protein CASSQDTGPGYGYTF. This chain uses TRBV4-3 with TRBJ1-2; D might be TRBD1 (6 bases). Germline lookup yields CDR1 LGHNA and CDR2 YSLEER. V lost 0 bases, J lost 5 bases, and 13 bases lay in between. The CDR3 covers 15 residues.

The chain links TRBV7-9 to TRBJ1-2, with D perhaps TRBD1 (5 bases). The CDR3 spans 15 residues. Germline CDR1 SEHNR, CDR2 FQNEAQ (reference sequence). The V end lost 1 base, the J end lost 3 bases, and 12 bases lay between the germline ends. CDR3 sequence (DNA): TGTGCCAGCAGCTTAGGGAGGGGAGGCGACTATGGCTACACCTTC. Protein product: CASSLGRGGDYGYTF. Drawing the rest from reference TRBV7-9 and TRBJ1-2, the complete variable domain is DTGVSQNPRHKITKRGQNVTFRCDPISEHNRLYWYRQTLGQGPEFLTYFQNEAQLEKSRLLSDRFSAERPKGSFSTLEIQRTEQGDSAMYLCASSLGRGGDYGYTFGSGTRLTVV.

The chain links TRBV18 to TRBJ2-1; tentatively, D is TRBD1 (6 bases). V was pared by 5 bases and J by 1 base, with 15 bases between. This CDR3 spans 16 amino acids. Germline V lookup: CDR1 KGHSH, CDR2 LQKENI. CDR3 DNA sequence: TGTGCCAGCTCAGGGGGCCCCTCCGCGTCCTACAATGAGCAGTTCTTC. Amino acids: CASSGGPSASYNEQFF.

The J gene is TRBJ2-7, the V gene TRBV9, with TRBD1 matching 7 bases. The CDR3 extends over 15 amino acids. Germline values: CDR1 SGDLS, CDR2 YYNGEE. J gave up 2 bases and V 0 bases, and 5 bases lay outside the gene matches. CDR3 protein: CASSVVGDRAYEQYF. CDR3 in DNA: TGTGCCAGCAGCGTAGTGGGTGACAGGGCCTACGAGCAGTACTTC.

This chain joins TRBV19 and TRBJ1-5; TRBD1 aligns across 8 bases. Germline V gene data show CDR1 as LNHDA and CDR2 as SQIVND (reference sequence). Trimming at V came to 6 bases and at J to 4 bases, leaving 8 bases not matched to a gene. The CDR3 loop spans 15 amino acids. CDR3 sequence: CASSSGQGPNQPQHF. CDR3 sequence (DNA): TGTGCCAGTAGCTCTGGACAGGGACCTAATCAGCCCCAGCATTTT.